Listed below are T cell receptor beta chains from one sample, sequenced in a study of siplizumab effects on memory and regulatory T cells. Produced via immunoSEQ multiplex PCR; TCRdb's table is partial and in-frame only. The table includes 50,000 to 70,000 clones, nearly 98% detected once. Sequences were obtained from naive CD8+ T cells sorted from blood. These receptors came from a human donor in good health. Both conserved end residues are part of each CDR3. D genes are given only for firm matches. Part of the rows lack a size; the others show once, few, many or a class for expanded clones.

v_gene: TRBV10-3; abundance: NA; d_gene: NA; j_gene: TRBJ2-7; CDR3aa: CAISAGANYEQYF; CDR3nt: TGTGCCATCAGTGCGGGGGCCAACTACGAGCAGTACTTC
v_gene: TRBV7-9; abundance: NA; d_gene: NA; j_gene: TRBJ1-5; CDR3aa: CASSRAGGAYSNQPQHF; CDR3nt: TGTGCCAGCAGCCGGGCCGGGGGGGCTTATAGCAATCAGCCCCAGCATTTT
v_gene: TRBV27; abundance: NA; d_gene: NA; j_gene: TRBJ2-7; CDR3aa: CASSFLGQQYF; CDR3nt: TGTGCCAGCAGTTTTCTTGGTCAGCAGTACTTC
v_gene: TRBV4-3; abundance: NA; d_gene: NA; j_gene: TRBJ1-2; CDR3aa: CASSLLRDFTLGLYGYTF; CDR3nt: TGCGCCAGCAGCCTTCTCCGGGACTTTACCTTAGGGCTCTATGGCTACACCTTC
v_gene: TRBV9; abundance: NA; d_gene: TRBD2; j_gene: TRBJ2-1; CDR3aa: CASSGTGTNNEQFF; CDR3nt: TGTGCCAGCAGCGGGACCGGGACTAACAATGAGCAGTTCTTC
v_gene: TRBV29-1; abundance: NA; d_gene: NA; j_gene: TRBJ2-5; CDR3aa: CSVARETQYF; CDR3nt: TGCAGCGTTGCCCGAGAGACCCAGTACTTC
v_gene: TRBV12-5; abundance: NA; d_gene: TRBD1; j_gene: TRBJ2-7; CDR3aa: CASGPTGGSSYEQYF; CDR3nt: TGTGCTAGTGGTCCGACAGGGGGAAGCTCCTACGAGCAGTACTTC
v_gene: TRBV7-9; abundance: NA; d_gene: TRBD1; j_gene: TRBJ2-5; CDR3aa: CASSEQYGQARLQETQYF; CDR3nt: TGTGCCAGCAGCGAACAATATGGACAGGCGCGTCTCCAAGAGACCCAGTACTTC
v_gene: TRBV6-6; abundance: NA; d_gene: TRBD2; j_gene: TRBJ2-7; CDR3aa: CASGTSGYEQYF; CDR3nt: TGTGCCAGCGGGACTAGCGGCTACGAGCAGTACTTC
v_gene: TRBV7-8; abundance: NA; d_gene: NA; j_gene: TRBJ2-3; CDR3aa: CASSADYLGCTDTQYF; CDR3nt: TGTGCCAGCAGCGCCGACTACCTGGGGTGCACAGATACGCAGTATTTT
v_gene: TRBV6-1; abundance: NA; d_gene: NA; j_gene: TRBJ1-1; CDR3aa: CASSEAPAGMNTEAFF; CDR3nt: TGTGCCAGCAGTGAAGCACCGGCAGGGATGAACACTGAAGCTTTCTTT
v_gene: TRBV4-2; abundance: NA; d_gene: NA; j_gene: TRBJ1-1; CDR3aa: CASSQASGGVYGTEAFF; CDR3nt: TGTGCCAGCAGCCAAGCTAGTGGGGGCGTTTATGGCACTGAAGCTTTCTTT
v_gene: TRBV6-5; abundance: NA; d_gene: TRBD1; j_gene: TRBJ2-7; CDR3aa: CASSSPGTGSYEQYF; CDR3nt: TGTGCCAGCAGTTCACCCGGGACAGGCTCCTACGAGCAGTACTTC
v_gene: TRBV9; abundance: NA; d_gene: NA; j_gene: TRBJ2-7; CDR3aa: CASSVEAGQNYEQYF; CDR3nt: TGTGCCAGCAGCGTAGAAGCTGGACAAAACTACGAGCAGTACTTC
v_gene: TRBV9; abundance: NA; d_gene: NA; j_gene: TRBJ2-2; CDR3aa: CASSVGGADGELFF; CDR3nt: TGTGCCAGCAGCGTAGGAGGGGCGGACGGGGAGCTGTTTTTT
v_gene: TRBV19; abundance: NA; d_gene: TRBD2; j_gene: TRBJ2-1; CDR3aa: CASSNSGGAFNEQFF; CDR3nt: TGTGCCAGTAGCAACAGCGGGGGGGCCTTTAATGAGCAGTTCTTC
v_gene: TRBV21-1; abundance: NA; d_gene: NA; j_gene: TRBJ2-3; CDR3aa: CASSKEVPSVPDTQYF; CDR3nt: TGTGCCAGCAGCAAAGAGGTGCCGAGCGTCCCAGATACGCAGTATTTT
v_gene: TRBV9; abundance: NA; d_gene: NA; j_gene: TRBJ1-6; CDR3aa: CASSVQGYNSPLHF; CDR3nt: TGTGCCAGCAGCGTCCAGGGATACAATTCACCCCTCCACTTT
v_gene: TRBV7-3; abundance: NA; d_gene: NA; j_gene: TRBJ1-4; CDR3aa: CASSFAGKPKIINEKLFF; CDR3nt: TGTGCCAGCAGCTTTGCGGGTAAACCAAAAATAATTAATGAAAAACTGTTTTTT
v_gene: TRBV28; abundance: NA; d_gene: NA; j_gene: TRBJ2-7; CDR3aa: CASSLDSYEQYF; CDR3nt: TGTGCCAGCAGTTTAGACAGCTACGAGCAGTACTTC
v_gene: TRBV9; abundance: NA; d_gene: NA; j_gene: TRBJ1-1; CDR3aa: CASSVEGYTEAFF; CDR3nt: TGTGCCAGCAGCGTAGAGGGGTACACTGAAGCTTTCTTT
v_gene: TRBV6-5; abundance: NA; d_gene: NA; j_gene: TRBJ2-3; CDR3aa: CATTLDTQYF; CDR3nt: TGTGCCACCACCCTCGATACGCAGTATTTT
v_gene: TRBV6-1; abundance: NA; d_gene: TRBD1; j_gene: TRBJ1-2; CDR3aa: CASSTGGAYGYTF; CDR3nt: TGTGCCAGCAGCACAGGGGGTGCCTACGGCTACACCTTC
v_gene: TRBV5-6; abundance: NA; d_gene: NA; j_gene: TRBJ2-1; CDR3aa: CASSLGEAYNEQFF; CDR3nt: TGTGCCAGCAGCTTGGGGGAGGCCTACAATGAGCAGTTCTTC
v_gene: TRBV7-8; abundance: NA; d_gene: NA; j_gene: TRBJ2-7; CDR3aa: CASSSPPVGGLLEYEQYF; CDR3nt: TGTGCCAGCAGCTCTCCCCCGGTGGGAGGCTTGCTGGAATACGAGCAGTACTTC
v_gene: TRBV28; abundance: NA; d_gene: NA; j_gene: TRBJ1-4; CDR3aa: CASSSLIGVTNEKLFF; CDR3nt: TGTGCCAGCAGCTCACTAATAGGGGTCACTAATGAAAAACTGTTTTTT
v_gene: TRBV27; abundance: NA; d_gene: NA; j_gene: TRBJ2-5; CDR3aa: CASSLSQGWQETQYF; CDR3nt: TGTGCCAGCAGTCTCTCACAGGGTTGGCAAGAGACCCAGTACTTC
v_gene: TRBV7-9; abundance: once; d_gene: NA; j_gene: TRBJ2-7; CDR3aa: CASSEGSYEQYF; CDR3nt: TGTGCCAGCAGCGAAGGGTCGTACGAGCAGTACTTC
v_gene: TRBV2; abundance: NA; d_gene: TRBD1; j_gene: TRBJ2-7; CDR3aa: CASSGDSFYEQYF; CDR3nt: TGTGCCAGCAGTGGGGACAGTTTCTACGAGCAGTACTTC
v_gene: TRBV7-9; abundance: NA; d_gene: TRBD2; j_gene: TRBJ2-5; CDR3aa: CASSPSGGETQYF; CDR3nt: TGTGCCAGCAGCCCCAGCGGGGGTGAGACCCAGTACTTC
v_gene: TRBV5-6; abundance: NA; d_gene: NA; j_gene: TRBJ2-7; CDR3aa: CASSFGTPAYEQYF; CDR3nt: TGTGCCAGCAGCTTTGGGACTCCAGCCTACGAGCAGTACTTC
v_gene: TRBV27; abundance: NA; d_gene: NA; j_gene: TRBJ1-1; CDR3aa: CASSLTPWGVNTEAFF; CDR3nt: TGTGCCAGCAGTTTAACCCCCTGGGGGGTGAACACTGAAGCTTTCTTT
v_gene: TRBV5-6; abundance: NA; d_gene: TRBD2; j_gene: TRBJ2-7; CDR3aa: CASSLLAGPSYEQYF; CDR3nt: TGTGCCAGCAGCCTACTAGCGGGGCCTTCCTACGAGCAGTACTTC
v_gene: TRBV28; abundance: NA; d_gene: TRBD2; j_gene: TRBJ2-1; CDR3aa: CASSLWGTTTYNEQFF; CDR3nt: TGTGCCAGCAGTTTATGGGGGACTACCACATACAATGAGCAGTTCTTC
v_gene: TRBV27; abundance: NA; d_gene: NA; j_gene: TRBJ1-1; CDR3aa: CASSTSLNTEAFF; CDR3nt: TGTGCCAGCAGTACCTCTTTGAACACTGAAGCTTTCTTT
v_gene: TRBV19; abundance: NA; d_gene: NA; j_gene: TRBJ1-2; CDR3aa: CASSMVGGANYGYTF; CDR3nt: TGTGCCAGTAGTATGGTTGGGGGAGCTAACTATGGCTACACCTTC
v_gene: TRBV6-4; abundance: NA; d_gene: TRBD1; j_gene: TRBJ2-1; CDR3aa: CATKGALDNEQFF; CDR3nt: TGTGCCACCAAGGGGGCTCTGGACAATGAGCAGTTCTTC
v_gene: TRBV6-5; abundance: NA; d_gene: NA; j_gene: TRBJ2-7; CDR3aa: CASSSPDSSYEQYF; CDR3nt: TGTGCCAGCAGTTCTCCCGATAGTTCCTACGAGCAGTACTTC
v_gene: TRBV29-1; abundance: NA; d_gene: TRBD1; j_gene: TRBJ2-7; CDR3aa: CSVDSATGGNEQYF; CDR3nt: TGCAGCGTCGACTCCGCGACAGGGGGCAACGAGCAGTACTTC
v_gene: TRBV2; abundance: NA; d_gene: NA; j_gene: TRBJ2-2; CDR3aa: CASERRELFF; CDR3nt: TGTGCCAGCGAAAGGCGGGAGCTGTTTTTT
v_gene: TRBV7-6; abundance: once; d_gene: NA; j_gene: TRBJ2-7; CDR3aa: CASSYGDGSYEQYF; CDR3nt: TGTGCCAGCAGCTATGGGGACGGATCCTACGAGCAGTACTTC
v_gene: TRBV5-6; abundance: NA; d_gene: NA; j_gene: TRBJ2-1; CDR3aa: CASSFGANNEQFF; CDR3nt: TGTGCCAGCAGCTTCGGGGCGAACAACGAGCAGTTCTTC
v_gene: TRBV27; abundance: NA; d_gene: NA; j_gene: TRBJ1-5; CDR3aa: CASRPEGAQGNQPQHF; CDR3nt: TGTGCCAGCAGGCCCGAAGGGGCCCAAGGCAATCAGCCCCAGCATTTT
v_gene: TRBV9; abundance: few; d_gene: TRBD1; j_gene: TRBJ1-5; CDR3aa: CASSPTGDSNQPQHF; CDR3nt: TGTGCCAGCAGCCCCACAGGGGATAGCAATCAGCCCCAGCATTTT
v_gene: TRBV11-2; abundance: once; d_gene: NA; j_gene: TRBJ2-7; CDR3aa: CASSRDAPYEQYF; CDR3nt: TGTGCCAGCAGTCGGGACGCCCCCTACGAGCAGTACTTC
v_gene: TRBV7-9; abundance: NA; d_gene: TRBD2; j_gene: TRBJ2-3; CDR3aa: CASSPTSGGVSTDTQYF; CDR3nt: TGTGCCAGCAGCCCCACTAGCGGGGGGGTGAGCACAGATACGCAGTATTTT
v_gene: TRBV7-8; abundance: NA; d_gene: TRBD1; j_gene: TRBJ1-5; CDR3aa: CASSSGQGGQPQHF; CDR3nt: TGTGCCAGCAGCTCTGGACAGGGTGGACAGCCCCAGCATTTT
v_gene: TRBV27; abundance: NA; d_gene: NA; j_gene: TRBJ2-3; CDR3aa: CASSLSLFITDTQYF; CDR3nt: TGTGCCAGCAGTTTATCCCTATTCATTACAGATACGCAGTATTTT
v_gene: TRBV27; abundance: NA; d_gene: NA; j_gene: TRBJ2-5; CDR3aa: CASSGGQKTQYF; CDR3nt: TGTGCCAGCAGCGGGGGGCAGAAGACCCAGTACTTC
v_gene: TRBV2; abundance: NA; d_gene: TRBD1; j_gene: TRBJ1-2; CDR3aa: CARPGQGYGYTF; CDR3nt: TGTGCCAGGCCGGGACAGGGCTATGGCTACACCTTC